This note documents a single T cell receptor beta chain sequence. No cognate antigen has been identified for it. Base qualities are not at hand, and no much larger clone is one base apart. TCRbeta CDR3 regions were amplified from genomic DNA by means of the immunoSEQ Assay, a bias-controlled multiplex PCR. The paper's processing steps were these. Within the assay, amplification of reference gene primers was used to estimate how many nucleated cells each sample contained. To quantify the absolute abundance of each unique TCRbeta CDR3 rearrangement, sequence reads were collapsed and filtered. For each sample, productive Simpson clonality was calculated as the square root of Simpson's diversity index over productive rearrangements. As stored in TCRdb, this immuneACCESS dataset retains in-frame rearrangements with V and J assigned. A fraction of the clones does not appear; measured against another copy, unresolved V genes explain less than half of the discrepancy, and the remainder lacks a known reason. D and trimming come from the DNA, and the V and J calls and clone size come from that table. For this sample there are 250,000 to 350,000 clones; 70% to 90% appear just once. Of the sample, 3% to 4% falls within the top ten clones.

Each collaborating institution followed its own protocols to collect whole blood in K2EDTA tubes. For TCRbeta analysis, collaborators shipped samples as frozen whole blood, isolated PBMCs, or DNA extracted from either of those sample types. The sample comes from a study of blood T cell repertoires in COVID-19 (dated by TCRdb to 2018 to 2020). Regarding the study in general: Samples covering the acute and convalescent phases of COVID-19 were provided by collaborators in the United States, Italy and Spain. The dataset comprised deeply sampled blood TCRbeta repertoires from subjects exposed to, actively infected with, or recovered from COVID-19. The samples were drawn from the first 160 participants of the ongoing ImmuneRACE study and from 950 to 1,500 subjects provided by 6 global collaborators. The material from the prospective study consisted of cDNA or gDNA derived from T cells, B-cell-depleted T cells, or PBMCs. The repertoires were released in a freely available public database intended as a resource for research on the immune response to SARS-CoV-2. Nearly every sample came with metadata listing a de-identified subject ID, COVID-19 status, age in years and sex. Where HLA class I and class II types were available, the types were taken from metadata supplied by the sample provider, not from assay-based typing. Study-level results and caveats: Clinical and demographic metadata were provided uncurated, with the amount varying by source and participant.

The junction shows trimming of 6 bases on V and 4 bases on J, plus 19 bases between the germline ends. According to the germline V gene, CDR1 reads MNHEY and CDR2 reads SVGAGI. Its CDR3 holds 15 amino acids, cysteine through phenylalanine. Only the CDR3 part of the read is kept: 45 bases, read in frame from the first base. Sample: peripheral blood. The receptor's source is a woman aged 45-60 years with active or convalescent COVID-19. Recombination joined TRBV6-5 with TRBJ2-7, with the D gene uncertain. The CDR3 reads as follows: CASRSTGPMGYEQYF. The DNA sequence is TGTGCCAGCAGATCGACGGGTCCGATGGGTTACGAGCAGTACTTC.